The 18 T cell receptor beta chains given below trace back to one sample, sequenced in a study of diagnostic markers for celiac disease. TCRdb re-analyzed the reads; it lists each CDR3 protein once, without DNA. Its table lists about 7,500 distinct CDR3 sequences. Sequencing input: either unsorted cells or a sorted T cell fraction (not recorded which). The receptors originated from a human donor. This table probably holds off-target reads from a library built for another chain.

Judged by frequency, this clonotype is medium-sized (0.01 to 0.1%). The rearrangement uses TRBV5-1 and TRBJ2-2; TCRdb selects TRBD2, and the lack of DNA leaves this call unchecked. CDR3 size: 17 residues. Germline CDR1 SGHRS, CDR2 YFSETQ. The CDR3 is CASSLSPAGGDTGELFF.

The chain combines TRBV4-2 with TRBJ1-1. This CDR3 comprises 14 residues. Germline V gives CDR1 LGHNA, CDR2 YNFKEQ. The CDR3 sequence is CASSQVGDWTEAFF.

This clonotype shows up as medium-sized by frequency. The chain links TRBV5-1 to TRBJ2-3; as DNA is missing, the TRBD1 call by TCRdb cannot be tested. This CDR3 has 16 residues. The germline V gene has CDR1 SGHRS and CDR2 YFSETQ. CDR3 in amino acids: CASSLQGTGGEDTQYF.

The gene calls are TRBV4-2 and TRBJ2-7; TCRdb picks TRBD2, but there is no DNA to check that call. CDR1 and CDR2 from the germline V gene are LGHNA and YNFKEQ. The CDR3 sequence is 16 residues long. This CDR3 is CASSQVSSGASYEQYF.

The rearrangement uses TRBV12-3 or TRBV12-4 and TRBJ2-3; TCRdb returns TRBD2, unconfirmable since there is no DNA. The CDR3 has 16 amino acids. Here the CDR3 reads CASSFTRLAGVDTQYF.

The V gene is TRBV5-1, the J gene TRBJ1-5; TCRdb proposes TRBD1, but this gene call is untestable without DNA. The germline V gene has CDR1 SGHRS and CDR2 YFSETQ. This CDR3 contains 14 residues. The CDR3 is CASSLEGPGSPQHF.

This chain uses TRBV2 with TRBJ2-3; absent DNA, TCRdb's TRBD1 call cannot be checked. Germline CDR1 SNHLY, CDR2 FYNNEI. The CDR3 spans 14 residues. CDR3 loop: CASKDRVSTDTQYF.

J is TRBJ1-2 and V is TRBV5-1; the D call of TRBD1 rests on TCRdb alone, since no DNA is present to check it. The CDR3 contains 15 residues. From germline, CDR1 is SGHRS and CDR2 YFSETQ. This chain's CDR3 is CASSPTPGQNYGYTF.

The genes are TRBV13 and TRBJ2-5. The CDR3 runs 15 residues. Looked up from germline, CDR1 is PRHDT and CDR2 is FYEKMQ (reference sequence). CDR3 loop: CASSPETRKGETQYF.

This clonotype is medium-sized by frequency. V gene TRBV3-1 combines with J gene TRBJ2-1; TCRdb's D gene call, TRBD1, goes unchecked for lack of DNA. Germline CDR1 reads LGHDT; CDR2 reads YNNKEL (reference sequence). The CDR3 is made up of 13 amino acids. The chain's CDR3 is CASSQNRVNEQFF.

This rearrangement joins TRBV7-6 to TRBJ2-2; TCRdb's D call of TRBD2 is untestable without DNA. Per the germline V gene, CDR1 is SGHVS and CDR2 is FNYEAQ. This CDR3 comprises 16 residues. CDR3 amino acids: CASSMSGGRISGELFF.

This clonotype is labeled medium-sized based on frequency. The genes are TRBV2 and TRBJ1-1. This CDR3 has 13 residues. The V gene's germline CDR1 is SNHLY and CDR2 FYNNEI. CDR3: CASSEMGGSGAFF.

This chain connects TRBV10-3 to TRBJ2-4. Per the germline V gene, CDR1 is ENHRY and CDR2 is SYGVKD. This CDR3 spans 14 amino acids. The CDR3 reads CAISESGAKNIQYF.

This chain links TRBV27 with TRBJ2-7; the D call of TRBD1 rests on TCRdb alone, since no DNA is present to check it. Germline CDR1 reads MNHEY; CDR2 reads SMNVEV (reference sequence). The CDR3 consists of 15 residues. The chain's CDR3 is CASSPRPGGPYEQYF.

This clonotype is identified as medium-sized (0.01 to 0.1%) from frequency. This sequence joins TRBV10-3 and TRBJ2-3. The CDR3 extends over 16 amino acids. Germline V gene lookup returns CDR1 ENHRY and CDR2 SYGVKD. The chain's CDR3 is CAITKSWRTASDTQYF.

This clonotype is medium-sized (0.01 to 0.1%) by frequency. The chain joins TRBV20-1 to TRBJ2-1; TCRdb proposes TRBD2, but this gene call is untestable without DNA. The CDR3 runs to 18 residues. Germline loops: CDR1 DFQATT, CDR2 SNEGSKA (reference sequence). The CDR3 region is CSARDPRGAGGTYNEQFF.

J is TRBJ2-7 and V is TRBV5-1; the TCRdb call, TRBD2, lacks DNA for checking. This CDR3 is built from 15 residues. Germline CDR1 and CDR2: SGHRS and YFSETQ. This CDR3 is CASSLGLAGGLEQYF.

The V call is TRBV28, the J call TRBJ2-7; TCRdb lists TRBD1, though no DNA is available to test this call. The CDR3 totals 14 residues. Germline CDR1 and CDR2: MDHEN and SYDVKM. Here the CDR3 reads CASDTRQGVGEQYF.